What follows describes a single TCR beta chain. This specimen belongs to a study of blood T cell repertoires in COVID-19. Study overall: PBMCs, B-cell-depleted T cells, or T cells were the source of the cDNA or gDNA that made up the material.

Method: immunoSEQ multiplex PCR; TCRdb's copy keeps in-frame clones and lacks some. The repertoire has under 150,000 clones, roughly 89% of them found once; the top ten carry around 4.5%. This clonotype was obtained from a woman aged 40 to 50 with acute or convalescent COVID-19. Source material: peripheral blood.

In nucleotides, the CDR3 is TGTGCCACGCTCAGGGGAAACACTGAAGCTTTCTTT. This sequence encodes CATLRGNTEAFF. The rearrangement links TRBV18 to TRBJ1-1, with D possibly TRBD1 on 6 matching bases. Germline loops: CDR1 KGHSH, CDR2 LQKENI. The CDR3 sequence is 12 residues long. Between the trimmed V and J ends, which lost 10 bases and 2 bases, there was a span of 11 bases.